This T cell receptor (beta chain) was sequenced for a study of blood T cells in healthy people across ages. Overall study results and limits: Unsorted PBMC material precluded a definitive naive versus antigen-experienced comparison.

The germline V gene encodes CDR1 LGHNA and CDR2 YNFKEQ. The CDR3 totals 14 residues. Trimming pared 2 bases from V and 5 bases from J, leaving 12 bases between. The use of a sample-barcoded 5' primer and a J-beta primer mix characterized a second PCR of about 6 to 12 cycles. TCRdb reprocessed the 5' RACE reads via MiXCR and lists one record per CDR3 protein. The top ten hold approximately 14% of the sample, which has about 640,000 distinct CDR3 sequences, around 31% seen once. Comments on this clonotype: Its antigen is not known.

The chain joins TRBV4-2 to TRBJ1-2; tentative D call: TRBD1 (5 bases). The TCR was taken from an elderly woman in good health. Sequencing input: blood. The CDR3 sequence is CASSQPGRSYGYTF. In DNA form, the CDR3 reads TGTGCCAGCAGCCAACCAGGGAGGAGTTATGGCTACACCTTC.